This T cell receptor beta chain was sequenced in a study of blood T cell repertoires in COVID-19 (dated by TCRdb to the early 2020s). About the study as a whole: Collaborator samples came from the United States, Italy and Spain and covered acute and convalescent phases of COVID-19. The prospective study material was composed of cDNA or gDNA derived from T cells, B-cell-depleted T cells, or PBMCs. Subjects who had been exposed to COVID-19, were actively infected with it, or had recovered from it provided the deeply sampled blood TCRbeta repertoires that made up the dataset. A freely available public database, intended as a resource for researchers studying the immune response to SARS-CoV-2, is where the repertoires were released. The samples were drawn from two sources: the first 160 participants of the ongoing ImmuneRACE study, and 1,200 or so subjects contributed by 6 global collaborators. Nearly every sample came with metadata listing a de-identified subject ID, COVID-19 status, age in years and sex. Where available, HLA class I and class II types were taken from metadata supplied by the sample provider and were not determined by assay-based typing. Beyond this particular receptor, the publication reports: The quantity of clinical and demographic metadata differed by source and by participant and was supplied without curation.

TCRbeta CDR3 regions were amplified from genomic DNA by means of the immunoSEQ Assay, a bias-controlled multiplex PCR. From the authors' description of their analysis: Within the assay, amplification of reference gene primers was used to estimate how many nucleated cells each sample contained. To quantify the absolute abundance of each unique TCRbeta CDR3 rearrangement, sequence reads were collapsed and filtered. For each sample, productive Simpson clonality was calculated as the square root of Simpson's diversity index across productive rearrangements. Not all clones reach the TCRdb copy of this immuneACCESS table, which keeps in-frame sequences only. Checked studies attribute under half of the gap to unresolved V genes and leave the rest unexplained. That table is the source of V, J and clone size, and D and trimming were worked out from the DNA. The sample table records about 480,000 clones; 85% to 90% of these occur just once. 7.5% to 9.5% of the sample goes to the ten largest clones.

A remark on this clone: Its antigen has not been determined. Base qualities are missing; no much larger clone stands one base away.

One collaborating source in Seattle enrolled patients while the patients were actively infected and followed the patients over time throughout the course of disease. Collaborating institutions collected whole blood in K2EDTA tubes following their own protocols. For TCRbeta analysis, collaborator samples were shipped as frozen whole blood, as isolated PBMCs, or as DNA extracted from either sample type. Material for sequencing was peripheral blood. This receptor was taken from a woman between 45 and 60 years old with COVID-19, enrolled during active disease.

Here is the DNA: TGTGCCAGCAGTCGTAAGGGGTCCACTGAAGCTTTCTTT. This is translated as CASSRKGSTEAFF. The receptor chain draws on TRBV27 and TRBJ1-1; possibly the D gene is TRBD1, per 5 matching bases. Including cysteine and phenylalanine, the CDR3 has 13 amino acids. Only the CDR3 region is kept as DNA, spanning 39 bases read in frame from base 1. For CDR1 and CDR2, the germline V gene (reference sequence) lists MNHEY and SMNVEV. V gives up 5 bases and J gives up 4 bases, and the segment between their germline ends measures 11 bases.